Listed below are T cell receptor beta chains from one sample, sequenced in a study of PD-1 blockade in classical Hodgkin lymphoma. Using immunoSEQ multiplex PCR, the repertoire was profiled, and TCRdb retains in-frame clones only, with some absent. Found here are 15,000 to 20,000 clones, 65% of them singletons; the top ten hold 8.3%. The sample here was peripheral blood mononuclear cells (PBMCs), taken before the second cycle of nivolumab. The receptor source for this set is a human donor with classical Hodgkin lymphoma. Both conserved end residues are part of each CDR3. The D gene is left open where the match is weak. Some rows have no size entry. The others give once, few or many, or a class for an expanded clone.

TGCGCCAGCCGCCCGGGGGAATTAACCGGGGAGCTGTTTTTT CASRPGELTGELFF NA TRBJ2-2 NA TRBV5-1
TGTGCCAGCAGTTTACCGACAGGGTGGACTGAAGCTTTCTTT CASSLPTGWTEAFF TRBD1 TRBJ1-1 NA TRBV28
TGCGCCAGCAGCCAAGATAGGGAGGGCACTGAAGCTTTCTTT CASSQDREGTEAFF NA TRBJ1-1 NA TRBV4-1
TGCGCCAGCAGCCCCCAGCGCGGGAGTGTTGAGACCCAGTACTTC CASSPQRGSVETQYF TRBD2 TRBJ2-5 NA TRBV5-1
TGTGCCAGCAGCTCCTCCTGGGGCGGGGAGCTGTTTTTT CASSSSWGGELFF NA TRBJ2-2 medium-sized TRBV13
TGTGCCAGCAGTCAGAGGGGTTTCACCGGGGAGCTGTTTTTT CASSQRGFTGELFF NA TRBJ2-2 NA TRBV27
TGTGCCAGCAGGGGCGAGACTTCCAACCTTTACGAGCAGTACTTC CASRGETSNLYEQYF NA TRBJ2-7 medium-sized TRBV27
TGTGCCAGCAGCTTGTCTAGCGGGACTCAGACCCAGTACTTC CASSLSSGTQTQYF TRBD2 TRBJ2-5 few TRBV7-9
TGTGCCAGCAGCGTGGAGGGACCAGGCTACAATGAGCAGTTCTTC CASSVEGPGYNEQFF NA TRBJ2-1 once TRBV9
TGTGCCAGCAGTACTAGCGGGCGATCCTACGAGCAGTACTTC CASSTSGRSYEQYF TRBD2 TRBJ2-7 NA TRBV6-5
TGTGCCAGCAGTACCGGACAGGGGGACACCGGGGAGCTGTTTTTT CASSTGQGDTGELFF TRBD1 TRBJ2-2 few TRBV7-2
TGTGCCAGCAGTTACGGCAGGAGGCTAAACTATGGCTACACCTTC CASSYGRRLNYGYTF NA TRBJ1-2 NA TRBV6-5
TGTGCCATCCTGGACTCAAGCGACTACGAGCAGTACTTC CAILDSSDYEQYF NA TRBJ2-7 NA TRBV10-3
TGTGCCAGCAGCTTACGCGGCGGACTAGCGGAGCAAGAGACCCAGTACTTC CASSLRGGLAEQETQYF TRBD2 TRBJ2-5 NA TRBV7-8
TGTGCCAGCAGCGGTAGCGCCCTGCTGGGAGAGCAGTTCTTC CASSGSALLGEQFF NA TRBJ2-1 medium-sized TRBV9
TGTGCCAGCAGCGCTCACTTAGGGCCGAACACTGAAGCTTTCTTT CASSAHLGPNTEAFF NA TRBJ1-1 once TRBV9
TGTGCCAGCAGCCGACCGGGACAGGGAGATGAAAAACTGTTTTTT CASSRPGQGDEKLFF TRBD1 TRBJ1-4 NA TRBV4-2
TGTGCCAGCAGTTTTCTAGGGAGGGCTGAGCAGTACTTC CASSFLGRAEQYF TRBD2 TRBJ2-7 medium-sized TRBV27
TGCGCCAGCAGTGAGTCGGATGGGCAAGAGACCCAGTACTTC CASSESDGQETQYF NA TRBJ2-5 NA TRBV10-1
TGCGCCAGCAGCCAAGAGGCAGGGGCCGAGCAGTACTTC CASSQEAGAEQYF NA TRBJ2-7 NA TRBV4-1
TGTGCCACAAGACCCTCCTACGAGCAGTACTTC CATRPSYEQYF NA TRBJ2-7 NA TRBV2
TGCAGCGTCCTGGGGGCAGGGGAGGATGTCGGCGGCTACACCTTC CSVLGAGEDVGGYTF NA TRBJ1-2 NA TRBV29-1
TGTGCCAGCAGCTGGCCGGGCGAGCAGTACTTC CASSWPGEQYF NA TRBJ2-7 NA TRBV11-2
TGCGCCAGCAACTTAGGGACTAGCGGGAGCAATGAGCAGTTCTTC CASNLGTSGSNEQFF TRBD2 TRBJ2-1 NA TRBV5-1
TGCGCCAGCAGCCTTGGACAGGGGAGCTATGGCTACACCTTC CASSLGQGSYGYTF TRBD1 TRBJ1-2 NA TRBV5-1
TGTGCCAGCAGCTTACCCTACGCGAGCAATGAGCAGTTCTTC CASSLPYASNEQFF NA TRBJ2-1 NA TRBV7-9
TGTGCCAGCAGTTGGGGACCTTTCTACGAGCAGTACTTC CASSWGPFYEQYF NA TRBJ2-7 once TRBV6-6
TGTGCCAGCAGCCGAGGGACAGGGCGGGATGGCTACACCTTC CASSRGTGRDGYTF TRBD1 TRBJ1-2 NA TRBV13
TGTGCCAGTAGTATTCAAAGGGACAGGGCTAGCAATCAGCCCCAGCATTTT CASSIQRDRASNQPQHF TRBD1 TRBJ1-5 NA TRBV19
TGTGCCAGCGCGGGACAGAGAACTCACACTGAAGCTTTCTTT CASAGQRTHTEAFF TRBD1 TRBJ1-1 NA TRBV28
TGTGCCAGCAGCCTGGGACAGGGAGACACCGGGGAGCTGTTTTTT CASSLGQGDTGELFF TRBD1 TRBJ2-2 NA TRBV11-3
TGTGCCAGCATCCACGGACAGGGGGCTAACTATGGCTACACCTTC CASIHGQGANYGYTF TRBD1 TRBJ1-2 NA TRBV6-5
TGTGCCATCAGTGAGGCCGGACGGCCCACCGAGCAGTACTTC CAISEAGRPTEQYF NA TRBJ2-7 NA TRBV10-3
TGCGCCAGCAGCTTCGGCGGGACTAGGGAAGAGACCCAGTACTTC CASSFGGTREETQYF TRBD2 TRBJ2-5 NA TRBV5-1
TGCAGCGTTGAAGGACAGGGGGGGGCCGAGCAGTACTTC CSVEGQGGAEQYF TRBD1 TRBJ2-7 NA TRBV29-1
TGTGCCAGCAGCGACAAGACTAGCGGGTACGCCTACGAGCAGTACTTC CASSDKTSGYAYEQYF TRBD2 TRBJ2-7 NA TRBV11-2
TGCAGCGTGGAACAGGGGACGAACACTGAAGCTTTCTTT CSVEQGTNTEAFF TRBD1 TRBJ1-1 medium-sized TRBV29-1
TGTGCCAGCAGCGAGCGTGGACTCACGGCATCAAACATTCAGTACTTC CASSERGLTASNIQYF NA TRBJ2-4 NA TRBV9
TGCGCCAGCAGCTTGGGGGGAGGGTACGAGCAGTACTTC CASSLGGGYEQYF TRBD2 TRBJ2-7 once TRBV5-1
TGTGCCAGCAGCTTAAAGACTAGCGGCCTTGAGACCCAGTACTTC CASSLKTSGLETQYF TRBD2 TRBJ2-5 NA TRBV11-2
TGTGCCAGCTCCTTTCTACAGGCACCCCTCCACTTT CASSFLQAPLHF NA TRBJ1-6 NA TRBV27
TGTGCCAGCAGCCGTGGATTGACTGAAGCTTTCTTT CASSRGLTEAFF NA TRBJ1-1 NA TRBV7-2
TGTGCCACCTACGGACCTGGGAGGTTTAATGAGCAGTTCTTC CATYGPGRFNEQFF NA TRBJ2-1 NA TRBV27
TGTGCCAGCAGTTTATCCCAGCGGGAGCCAGGGGCCGGGGAGCTGTTTTTT CASSLSQREPGAGELFF TRBD2 TRBJ2-2 NA TRBV27
TGTGCCAGCAGCTTCCGACTAGACCTTTTCTACGAGCAGTACTTC CASSFRLDLFYEQYF NA TRBJ2-7 NA TRBV5-5
TGTGCCAGCAGCCCTCTTTCCCTTCCCTCCTACAATGAGCAGTTCTTC CASSPLSLPSYNEQFF NA TRBJ2-1 once TRBV27
TGTGCCAGCAGCTTGTTCTTCTTATCGGGCCCCGGCCACGAGCAGTACTTC CASSLFFLSGPGHEQYF NA TRBJ2-7 NA TRBV5-5